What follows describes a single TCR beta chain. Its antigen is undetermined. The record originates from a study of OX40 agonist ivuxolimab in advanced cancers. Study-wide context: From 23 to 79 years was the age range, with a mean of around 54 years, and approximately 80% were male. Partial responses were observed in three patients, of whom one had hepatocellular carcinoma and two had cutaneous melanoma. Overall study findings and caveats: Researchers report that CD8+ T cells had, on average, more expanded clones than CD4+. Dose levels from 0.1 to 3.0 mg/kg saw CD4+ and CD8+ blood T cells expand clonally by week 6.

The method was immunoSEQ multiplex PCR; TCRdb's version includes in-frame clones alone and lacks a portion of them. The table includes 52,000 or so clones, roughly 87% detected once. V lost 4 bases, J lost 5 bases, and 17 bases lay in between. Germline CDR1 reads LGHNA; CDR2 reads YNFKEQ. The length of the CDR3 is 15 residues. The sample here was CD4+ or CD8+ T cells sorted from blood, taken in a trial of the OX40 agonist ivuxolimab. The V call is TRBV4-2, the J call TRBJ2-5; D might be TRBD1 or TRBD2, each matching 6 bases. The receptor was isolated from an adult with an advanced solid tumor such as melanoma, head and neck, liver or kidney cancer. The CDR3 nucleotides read TGTGCCAGCAGCCCCAGGTGGGGGGCCGGGGAGACCCAGTACTTC. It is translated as CASSPRWGAGETQYF.